Listed here is a single T cell receptor beta chain. The data are from a study of blood T cell repertoires in COVID-19. Sequencing used immunoSEQ multiplex PCR; TCRdb keeps in-frame clones, though not all of them. The table has 150,000 to 200,000 clones, more than 85% seen once. Germline CDR1 GTSNPN, CDR2 SVGIG (reference sequence). The V and J ends lost 5 bases and 1 base respectively, with 11 bases between them. The CDR3 totals 13 residues. The sample comprised peripheral blood. The clonotype was recovered from a man between 18 and 35 years old with acute or convalescent COVID-19. The chain carries TRBV30 and TRBJ1-1; unclear D gene. CDR3 in amino acids: CAWVQTANTEAFF. The CDR3 DNA is TGTGCCTGGGTCCAGACTGCGAACACTGAAGCTTTCTTT. Supplemented by reference TRBV30 and TRBJ1-1, the full variable domain reads SQTIHQWPATLVQPVGSPLSLECTVEGTSNPNLYWYRQAAGRGLQLLFYSVGIGQISSEVPQNLSASRPQDRQFILSSKKLLLSDSGFYLCAWVQTANTEAFFGQGTRLTVV.